Listed here are 24 T cell receptor beta chains from one sample, sequenced in a study of OX40 agonist ivuxolimab in advanced cancers. Generated by immunoSEQ multiplex PCR, the TCRdb table keeps only in-frame clones and is missing some. The data show approximately 70,000 clones, with almost 85% seen just once and roughly 5.8% held by the top ten. Sequenced here: CD4+ or CD8+ T cells sorted from blood, sampled in a trial of the OX40 agonist ivuxolimab. These receptors were collected from an adult with an advanced solid tumor such as melanoma, head and neck, liver or kidney cancer.

This sequence joins TRBV6-5 and TRBJ1-6, with D perhaps TRBD1 (6 bases). Germline assignment: CDR1 MNHEY and CDR2 SVGAGI. The V and J ends lost 2 bases and 2 bases respectively, with 7 bases between them. The CDR3 runs 15 residues. The DNA for the CDR3 is TGTGCCAGCAGTTACGAGGGGGCCTATAATTCACCCCTCCACTTT. Protein: CASSYEGAYNSPLHF.

This CDR3 is CSVEGSGRLTYGYTF. CDR3 in DNA: TGCAGCGTTGAAGGATCGGGTAGGCTGACCTATGGCTACACCTTC. J is TRBJ1-2 and V is TRBV29-1; unclear D gene. This CDR3 has 15 residues. Trimming removed 1 base from V and 4 bases from J, with 16 bases in between. CDR1 SQVTM and CDR2 ANQGSEA come from the germline V gene.

The chain couples TRBV7-3 to TRBJ2-1; TRBD1 or TRBD2 may be the D gene (6 bases each). V was clipped by 2 bases and J by 2 bases, with 10 bases between them. CDR1 and CDR2 from the germline V gene are SGHTA and FQGTGA. The CDR3 sequence is 15 residues long. This chain's CDR3 is CASSLSGGPYNEQFF. DNA for the CDR3: TGTGCCAGCAGCTTATCCGGGGGCCCCTACAATGAGCAGTTCTTC. The variable domain in full, completed from reference TRBV7-3 and TRBJ2-1, reads GAGVSQTPSNKVTEKGKYVELRCDPISGHTALYWYRQSLGQGPEFLIYFQGTGAADDSGLPNDRFFAVRPEGSVSTLKIQRTERGDSAVYLCASSLSGGPYNEQFFGPGTRLTVL.

The V call is TRBV5-6, the J call TRBJ2-1; maybe TRBD2 (5 bases). Germline V lookup: CDR1 SGHDT, CDR2 YYEEEE. Trimming stripped 0 bases from V and 9 bases from J, with 16 bases between. The length of the CDR3 is 15 residues. Here the CDR3 DNA reads TGTGCCAGCAGCTTGGGCCCAGGTCCCCGGGGTGAGCAGTTCTTC. This translates into CASSLGPGPRGEQFF.

This chain joins TRBV5-1 and TRBJ2-5; TRBD1 matches at 7 bases. The CDR3 contains 15 residues. Germline loops: CDR1 SGHRS, CDR2 YFSETQ. The V and J ends lost 4 bases and 2 bases, in that order; junction bases with no gene match: 8. CDR3 sequence (DNA): TGCGCCAGCAGCCCAACCACAGGGGATCAAGAGACCCAGTACTTC. It codes for CASSPTTGDQETQYF.

This clone was recorded once. This chain joins TRBV19 and TRBJ2-3, with 7 bases identical to TRBD2. This CDR3 contains 12 residues. With 10 bases clipped from V and 8 bases from J, the junction kept 9 bases outside the gene matches. Germline-derived CDR1 and CDR2 are LNHDA and SQIVND (reference sequence). CDR3 DNA sequence: TGTGCCACCGAGGGCGGGAGAGGTACGCAGTATTTT. Translation gives CATEGGRGTQYF.

This clone appeared once. The chain carries TRBV5-4 and TRBJ2-3, with a weak D call TRBD1 (5 bases). The CDR3 contains 14 residues. Germline values: CDR1 SGHNT, CDR2 YYREEE (reference sequence). V lost 3 bases to trimming and J lost 2 bases, with 10 bases between them. The CDR3 coding sequence is TGTGCCAGCAGCTCCGAGACAGTCACAGATACGCAGTATTTT. This sequence encodes CASSSETVTDTQYF.

This clone was counted once. The chain is built from TRBV5-1 and TRBJ2-5; 8 bases map to TRBD1. Germline CDR1 reads SGHRS; CDR2 reads YFSETQ. V lost 0 bases and J lost 2; bases outside the gene matches: 3. The CDR3 length is 15 residues. The CDR3 sequence is CASSLAGQGQETQYF. The CDR3 DNA follows: TGCGCCAGCAGCTTGGCCGGACAGGGACAAGAGACCCAGTACTTC.

The chain carries TRBV5-1 and TRBJ2-2; 9 bases map to TRBD2. Germline lookup yields CDR1 SGHRS and CDR2 YFSETQ. The CDR3 loop spans 16 amino acids. J was trimmed by 0 bases and V by 2 bases; bases with no gene match: 2. Written as DNA, the CDR3 is TGCGCCAGCAGCTTTACTAGCGGGCCGAACACCGGGGAGCTGTTTTTT. Its protein is CASSFTSGPNTGELFF.

This sequence joins TRBV6-5 and TRBJ1-1; D gene ambiguous. The CDR3 has 15 residues. V lost 2 bases, J lost 9 bases, and 19 bases lay in between. Germline V gene data show CDR1 as MNHEY and CDR2 as SVGAGI. The CDR3 nucleotides read TGTGCCAGCAGTTACGGAGTCGGGATAGATAGAAAAGCTTTCTTT. It codes for CASSYGVGIDRKAFF.

J is TRBJ2-7 and V is TRBV29-1; D may match TRBD1 or TRBD2 (6 bases each). V was clipped by 2 bases and J by 5 bases, with 19 bases between them. The germline CDR1 and CDR2 sequences are SQVTM and ANQGSEA. This CDR3 has 15 residues. The CDR3 loop is CSVEKDGGLWDEQYF. DNA for the CDR3: TGCAGCGTTGAAAAAGACGGGGGCTTGTGGGACGAGCAGTACTTC.

The rearrangement links TRBV7-9 to TRBJ1-6, with TRBD1 as a possible D gene (5 bases). CDR3 size: 17 residues. Deletions cut 2 bases from V and 0 bases from J, with 11 bases between. CDR1 is SEHNR, CDR2 FQNEAQ, per germline (reference sequence). The CDR3 sequence: CASSLTGPSSYNSPLHF. Written as DNA, the CDR3 is TGTGCCAGCAGCTTAACAGGACCAAGCTCCTATAATTCACCCCTCCACTTT.

This chain links TRBV28 with TRBJ2-1; D is tentatively TRBD1 or TRBD2 (5 bases each). V shed 10 bases and J shed 2 bases, with 15 bases lying between them. Germline V gene data show CDR1 as MDHEN and CDR2 as SYDVKM. The CDR3 spans 14 residues. The CDR3 DNA is TGTGCCACCTCCCGGGGCAGGCCCTACAATGAGCAGTTCTTC. It encodes CATSRGRPYNEQFF. Variable domain in full (rest from reference TRBV28 and TRBJ2-1): DVKVTQSSRYLVKRTGEKVFLECVQDMDHENMFWYRQDPGLGLRLIYFSYDVKMKEKGDIPEGYSVSREKKERFSLILESASTNQTSMYLCATSRGRPYNEQFFGPGTRLTVL.

The chain links TRBV5-4 to TRBJ2-2; 7 bases are a match to TRBD2. V gave up 4 bases and J gave up 3 bases; unmatched junction bases: 9. Germline V gene data show CDR1 as SGHNT and CDR2 as YYREEE (reference sequence). This CDR3 spans 16 amino acids. CDR3 sequence reads: CASSPGLDGYTGELFF. In DNA, the CDR3 is TGTGCCAGCAGCCCTGGACTAGACGGGTACACCGGGGAGCTGTTTTTT.

This chain links TRBV30 with TRBJ2-5; 9 nucleotides match TRBD1. Germline CDR1 reads GTSNPN; CDR2 reads SVGIG (reference sequence). This CDR3 comprises 12 residues. With 3 bases clipped from V and 4 bases from J, the junction kept 0 bases outside the gene matches. This chain's CDR3 is CAWRQGAETQYF. CDR3 bases: TGTGCCTGGAGACAGGGGGCAGAGACCCAGTACTTC. Full variable domain (rest looked up from reference TRBV30 and TRBJ2-5): SQTIHQWPATLVQPVGSPLSLECTVEGTSNPNLYWYRQAAGRGLQLLFYSVGIGQISSEVPQNLSASRPQDRQFILSSKKLLLSDSGFYLCAWRQGAETQYFGPGTRLLVL.

The CDR3 is CASSFRGDQPQHF. The CDR3, as DNA: TGTGCCAGCAGCTTCAGGGGTGATCAGCCCCAGCATTTT. The gene calls are TRBV7-3 and TRBJ1-5; possible D gene TRBD1, 6 bases. Per the germline V gene, CDR1 is SGHTA and CDR2 is FQGTGA. The V gene lost 3 bases and the J gene lost 5 bases, with 8 bases spanning the gap. This CDR3 region has 13 residues.

The V gene is TRBV23-1, the J gene TRBJ1-2; tentative D call: TRBD1 (6 bases). TRBV23-1 is given ORF status, its function remaining uncertain. V lost 2 bases and J 4 bases, leaving 14 bases between the germline ends. The CDR3 totals 15 residues. Written as DNA, the CDR3 is TGCGCCAGCAGTCAACCCCGGGGGCTGGGCTATGGCTACACCTTC. This translates into CASSQPRGLGYGYTF.

The chain joins TRBV28 to TRBJ2-5; D is possibly TRBD2 (5 bases). The DNA end is a closer match to TRBJ2-7, so the J assignment may be wrong. Germline lookup yields CDR1 MDHEN and CDR2 SYDVKM. The CDR3 has 11 residues. The CDR3 spells CASTRDYEQYF. CDR3 DNA sequence: TGTGCCAGCACCCGGGACTACGAGCAGTACTTC.

The chain employs TRBV13 and TRBJ1-4; 9 nucleotides line up with TRBD1. Germline CDR1 PRHDT, CDR2 FYEKMQ (reference sequence). With V trimmed by 3 bases and J by 7 bases, 9 bases remained unmatched. The CDR3 runs 16 residues. CDR3 sequence reads: CASSFPGTGYSEKLFF. The CDR3 bases are TGTGCCAGCAGCTTTCCCGGGACAGGGTATAGTGAAAAACTGTTTTTT. Drawing the rest from reference TRBV13 and TRBJ1-4, the complete variable domain is AAGVIQSPRHLIKEKRETATLKCYPIPRHDTVYWYQQGPGQDPQFLISFYEKMQSDKGSIPDRFSAQQFSDYHSELNMSSLELGDSALYFCASSFPGTGYSEKLFFGSGTQLSVL.

The CDR3 nucleotides read TGTGCCAGCTCACCAGGGACAGGGGGTAGTTCACCCCTCCACTTT. Protein: CASSPGTGGSSPLHF. The chain recombines TRBV18 with TRBJ1-6; TRBD1 agrees at 11 bases. V shed 2 bases, J shed 9 bases, and the junction held 3 bases outside the gene matches. CDR1 and CDR2 (germline): KGHSH, LQKENI. The CDR3 covers 15 residues.

The chain links TRBV15 to TRBJ1-2; tentatively, D is TRBD1 (5 bases). Trimming took 0 bases from V and 1 from J, leaving 15 bases between them. This CDR3 region has 17 residues. Germline loops: CDR1 LNHNV, CDR2 YYDKDF (reference sequence). CDR3 residues: CATSRDPGPPLNYGYTF. CDR3 nucleotide sequence: TGTGCCACCAGCAGAGATCCAGGGCCGCCCCTTAACTATGGCTACACCTTC.

The chain joins TRBV5-6 to TRBJ2-1, with D possibly being TRBD2 (6 bases). Trimming took 3 bases from V and 6 from J, leaving 25 bases between them. Germline V gene lookup returns CDR1 SGHDT and CDR2 YYEEEE. CDR3 size: 18 residues. The CDR3 region is CASSSSMGSTGLFNEQFF. In nucleotides, the CDR3 is TGTGCCAGCAGCTCATCGATGGGAAGCACGGGACTCTTCAATGAGCAGTTCTTC.

The rearrangement uses TRBV11-3 and TRBJ2-1; 9 bases fit TRBD2. J gave up 7 bases and V 5 bases, and 9 bases lay outside the gene matches. Germline V gene lookup returns CDR1 SGHNT and CDR2 YENEEA. The CDR3 contains 15 residues. CDR3 residues: CASSLSGTSTNEQFF. The CDR3 region has the DNA TGTGCCAGCAGCCTCTCCGGGACTAGCACAAATGAGCAGTTCTTC.

This clone showed up just a few times. CDR3 in amino acids: CASSLLGQSTDTQYF. The CDR3 coding sequence is TGCGCCAGCAGCTTGTTAGGTCAAAGCACAGATACGCAGTATTTT. The J gene is TRBJ2-3, the V gene TRBV5-1; D is unclear. Germline V lookup: CDR1 SGHRS, CDR2 YFSETQ. The CDR3 sequence is 15 residues long. Trimming took off 1 base at V and 0 bases at J, with 9 bases between the two ends.